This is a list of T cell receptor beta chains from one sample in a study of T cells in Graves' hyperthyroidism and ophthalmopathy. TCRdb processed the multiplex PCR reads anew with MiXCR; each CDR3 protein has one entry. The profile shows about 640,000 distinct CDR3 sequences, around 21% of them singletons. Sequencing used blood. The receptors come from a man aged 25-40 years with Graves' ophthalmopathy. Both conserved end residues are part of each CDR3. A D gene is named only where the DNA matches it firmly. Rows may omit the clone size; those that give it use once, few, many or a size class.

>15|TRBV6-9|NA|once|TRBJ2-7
TGTGCCAGCAGTTACGGACCCAGGGGCAGTTACGAGCAGTACTTC
CASSYGPRGSYEQYF
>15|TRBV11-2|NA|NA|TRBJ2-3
TGTGCCAGCAGCCAAGGACTGAAGAACACAGATACGCAGTATTTT
CASSQGLKNTDTQYF
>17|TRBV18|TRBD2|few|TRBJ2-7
TGTGCCAGCTCACGAGGGACTAGCGGGAGGGCTTCCTACGAGCAGTACTTC
CASSRGTSGRASYEQYF
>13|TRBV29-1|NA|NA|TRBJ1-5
TGCAGCGTTTTTACAGGGCACAATCAGCCCCAGCATTTT
CSVFTGHNQPQHF
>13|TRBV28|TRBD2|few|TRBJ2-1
TGTGCCAGCAGTTTTGACGGGGGGAATGAGCAGTTCTTC
CASSFDGGNEQFF
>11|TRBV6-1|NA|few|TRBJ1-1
TGTGCCAGCATGGGGAACACTGAAGCTTTCTTT
CASMGNTEAFF
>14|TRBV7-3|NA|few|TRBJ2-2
TGTGCCAGCAGCTGGGGGCGGTCGACCGGGGAGCTGTTTTTT
CASSWGRSTGELFF
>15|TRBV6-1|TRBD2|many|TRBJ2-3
TGTGCCAGCAGTGAGACTAGCGGGAGACTAGATACGCAGTATTTT
CASSETSGRLDTQYF
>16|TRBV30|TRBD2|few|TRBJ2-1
TGTGCCTGGAGTCCGACGGCTAGCGGTTACTACAATGAGCAGTTCTTC
CAWSPTASGYYNEQFF
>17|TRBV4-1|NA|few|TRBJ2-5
TGCGCCAGCAGCTTAAACGCGGGATCCGGGACCGGAGAGACCCAGTACTTC
CASSLNAGSGTGETQYF
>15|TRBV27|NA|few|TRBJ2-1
TGTGCCAGCAGTGAAACAGGGTTGGGTAACAATGAGCAGTTCTTC
CASSETGLGNNEQFF